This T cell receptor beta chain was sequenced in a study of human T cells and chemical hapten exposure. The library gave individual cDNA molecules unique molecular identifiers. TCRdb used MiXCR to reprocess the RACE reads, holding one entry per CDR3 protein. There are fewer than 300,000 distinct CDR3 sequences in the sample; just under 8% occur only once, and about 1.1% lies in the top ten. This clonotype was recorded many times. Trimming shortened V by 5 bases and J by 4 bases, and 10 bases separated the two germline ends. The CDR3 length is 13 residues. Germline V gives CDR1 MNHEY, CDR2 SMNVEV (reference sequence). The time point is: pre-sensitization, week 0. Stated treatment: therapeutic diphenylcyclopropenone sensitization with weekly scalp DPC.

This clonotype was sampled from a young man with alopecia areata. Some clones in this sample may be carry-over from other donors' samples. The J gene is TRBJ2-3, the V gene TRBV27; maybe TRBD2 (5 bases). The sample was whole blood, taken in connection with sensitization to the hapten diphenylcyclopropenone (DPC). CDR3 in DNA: TGTGCCAGCAGTCCTACTAGAGCAGATACGCAGTATTTT. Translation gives CASSPTRADTQYF.